These T cell receptor beta chains were read from a single sample in a study of OX40 agonist ivuxolimab in advanced cancers. Assay used: immunoSEQ multiplex PCR; TCRdb lists only in-frame clones, some missing. The data contain 60,000 to 85,000 clones, about 85% of them seen just once; the ten biggest clones take up roughly 1.9%. The specimen was CD4+ or CD8+ T cells sorted from blood, collected in a trial of the OX40 agonist ivuxolimab. Receptors were obtained from an adult with an advanced solid tumor such as melanoma, head and neck, liver or kidney cancer. Each CDR3 is given with its conserved first and last residue. A D gene is named only where the DNA matches it firmly. Clone size is stated in some rows and not others, as once, few, many or a class when expanded.

cdr3_aa cdr3_nt clone_size j_call v_call d_call
CASSLGSTSGEVLSTDTQYF TGTGCCAGCAGCTTAGGTTCGACTAGCGGAGAAGTCCTTAGCACAGATACGCAGTATTTT - TRBJ2-3 TRBV7-3 TRBD2
CASSSSPGLAGSTGELFF TGCGCCAGCAGCTCCTCTCCGGGACTAGCGGGATCCACCGGGGAGCTGTTTTTT few TRBJ2-2 TRBV5-1 TRBD2
CASGLVSLLRTQTNENIQYF TGTGCTAGTGGTTTGGTCTCTTTGTTACGGACGCAAACTAACGAGAACATTCAGTACTTC - TRBJ2-4 TRBV12-5 -
CASSIPQFF TGTGCCAGCAGTATCCCTCAGTTCTTC - TRBJ2-1 TRBV5-8 -
CATSRLQGEGTEAFF TGTGCCACCAGCAGGTTACAGGGGGAGGGCACTGAAGCTTTCTTT - TRBJ1-1 TRBV15 TRBD1
CASSLGRATHYEQYF TGTGCCAGCAGCTTAGGCCGAGCCACCCACTACGAGCAGTACTTC - TRBJ2-7 TRBV11-2 -
CASSLFPREGDEQYF TGCGCCAGCAGCTTGTTTCCGCGGGAGGGCGACGAGCAGTACTTC many TRBJ2-7 TRBV5-1 TRBD2
CASSPPGGRYYEQYF TGTGCCAGCAGCCCCCCGGGGGGGAGGTACTACGAGCAGTACTTC - TRBJ2-7 TRBV5-4 TRBD2
CASSLAGLPQETQYF TGTGCCAGCAGCTTGGCAGGGCTTCCACAAGAGACCCAGTACTTC - TRBJ2-5 TRBV5-8 -
CASSLVPTSAGELFF TGCGCCAGCAGCTTGGTCCCGACATCAGCCGGGGAGCTGTTTTTT - TRBJ2-2 TRBV5-1 -
CASGREGNEQFF TGTGCCAGCGGAAGGGAGGGGAATGAGCAGTTCTTC - TRBJ2-1 TRBV2 TRBD2
CASSRGGLYEQYF TGTGCCAGCAGTCGCGGGGGTCTTTACGAGCAGTACTTC - TRBJ2-7 TRBV6-5 TRBD2
CAISELYTDTQYF TGTGCCATCAGTGAGCTCTACACAGATACGCAGTATTTT once TRBJ2-3 TRBV10-3 -
CASSLRGDDGYTF TGTGCCAGCAGCTTAAGAGGGGATGATGGCTACACCTTC - TRBJ1-2 TRBV5-4 -
CASSLLGGSTDTQYF TGCGCCAGCAGCTTACTCGGCGGCAGCACAGATACGCAGTATTTT - TRBJ2-3 TRBV5-1 -
CASSLNGGADTQYF TGTGCCAGCAGCCTGAACGGGGGGGCAGATACGCAGTATTTT - TRBJ2-3 TRBV9 TRBD2